What follows is one TCR beta chain and its context. The antigen is unknown. Researchers ran the PCR with 60 Vbeta and 13 Jbeta primers. Sequencing used immunoSEQ multiplex PCR; TCRdb keeps in-frame clones, though not all of them. This sample has about 200,000 clones, with roughly 80% found just once. This entry comes from a study of cytomegalovirus exposure and HLA in healthy donors. The CDR3 loop spans 13 amino acids. Trimming shortened V by 1 base and J by 8 bases, and 12 bases separated the two germline ends. Germline assignment: CDR1 SGHRS and CDR2 YFSETQ. Study findings and constraints: A prior analysis recorded that most TCR beta V segments were productive about 90% or about 30% of the time. Indistinguishable V segments such as TRBV6-2 and TRBV6-3 were excluded.

What was sequenced was PBMCs. The V gene is TRBV5-1, the J gene TRBJ1-2; D gene ambiguous. The receptor's source is a woman aged 18-30 years in good health and CMV-seronegative. This CDR3 reads CASSLTGLEGYTF. DNA for the CDR3: TGCGCCAGCAGCTTGACCGGTCTGGAGGGCTACACCTTC.